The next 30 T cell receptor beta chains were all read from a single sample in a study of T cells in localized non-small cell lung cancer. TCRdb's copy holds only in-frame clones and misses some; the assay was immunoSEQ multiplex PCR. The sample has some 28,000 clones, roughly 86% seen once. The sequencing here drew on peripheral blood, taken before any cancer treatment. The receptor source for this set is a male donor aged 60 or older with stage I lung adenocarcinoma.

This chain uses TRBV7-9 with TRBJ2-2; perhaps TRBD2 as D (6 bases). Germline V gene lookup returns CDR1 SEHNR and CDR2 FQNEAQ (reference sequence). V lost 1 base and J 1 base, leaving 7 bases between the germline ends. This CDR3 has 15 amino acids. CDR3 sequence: CASSLGGVNTGELFF. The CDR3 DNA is TGTGCCAGCAGCTTAGGCGGGGTGAACACCGGGGAGCTGTTTTTT.

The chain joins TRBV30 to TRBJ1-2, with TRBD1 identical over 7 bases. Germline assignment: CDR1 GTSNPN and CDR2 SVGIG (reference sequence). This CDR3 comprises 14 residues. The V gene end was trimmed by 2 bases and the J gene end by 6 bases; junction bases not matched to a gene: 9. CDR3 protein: CAWSPGQGGDGYTF. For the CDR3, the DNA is TGTGCCTGGAGTCCGGGCCAAGGGGGCGATGGCTACACCTTC.

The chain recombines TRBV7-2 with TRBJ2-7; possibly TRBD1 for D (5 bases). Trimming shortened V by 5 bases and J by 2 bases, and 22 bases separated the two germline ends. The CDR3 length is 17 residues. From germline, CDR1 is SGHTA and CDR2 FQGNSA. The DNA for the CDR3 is TGTGCCAGCAGCCAAGAAGCCAGGGCGCTAATAGCCTACGAGCAGTACTTC. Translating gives CASSQEARALIAYEQYF. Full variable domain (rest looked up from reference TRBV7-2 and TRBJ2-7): GAGVSQSPSNKVTEKGKDVELRCDPISGHTALYWYRQSLGQGLEFLIYFQGNSAPDKSGLPSDRFSAERTGGSVSTLTIQRTQQEDSAVYLCASSQEARALIAYEQYFGPGTRLTVT.

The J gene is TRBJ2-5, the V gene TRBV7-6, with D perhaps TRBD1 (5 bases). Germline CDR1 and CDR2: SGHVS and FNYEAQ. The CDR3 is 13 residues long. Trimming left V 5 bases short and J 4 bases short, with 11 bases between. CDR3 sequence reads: CASSGGARETQYF. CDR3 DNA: TGTGCCAGCAGCGGTGGGGCCAGAGAGACCCAGTACTTC.

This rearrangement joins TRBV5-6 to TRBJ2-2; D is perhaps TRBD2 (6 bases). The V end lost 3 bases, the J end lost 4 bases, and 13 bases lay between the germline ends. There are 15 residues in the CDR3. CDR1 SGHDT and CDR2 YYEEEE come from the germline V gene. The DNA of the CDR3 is TGTGCCAGCAGCTCCCTAGCGTTGGGCACCGGGGAGCTGTTTTTT. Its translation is CASSSLALGTGELFF. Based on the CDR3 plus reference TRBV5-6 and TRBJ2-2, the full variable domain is DAGVTQSPTHLIKTRGQQVTLRCSPKSGHDTVSWYQQALGQGPQFIFQYYEEEERQRGNFPDRFSGHQFPNYSSELNVNALLLGDSALYLCASSSLALGTGELFFGEGSRLTVL.

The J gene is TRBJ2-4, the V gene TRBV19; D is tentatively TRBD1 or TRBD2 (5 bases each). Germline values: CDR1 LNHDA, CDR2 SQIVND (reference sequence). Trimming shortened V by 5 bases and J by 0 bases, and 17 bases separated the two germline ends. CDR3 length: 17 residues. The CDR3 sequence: CASSFRRDELAKNIQYF. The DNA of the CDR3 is TGTGCCAGTAGTTTCCGACGGGACGAGCTAGCCAAAAACATTCAGTACTTC.

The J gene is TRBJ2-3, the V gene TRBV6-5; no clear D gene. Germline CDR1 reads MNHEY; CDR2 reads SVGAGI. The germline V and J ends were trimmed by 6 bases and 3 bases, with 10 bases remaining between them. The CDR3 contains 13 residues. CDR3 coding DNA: TGTGCCAGCAGAACCCCGCGAACAGATACGCAGTATTTT. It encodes CASRTPRTDTQYF.

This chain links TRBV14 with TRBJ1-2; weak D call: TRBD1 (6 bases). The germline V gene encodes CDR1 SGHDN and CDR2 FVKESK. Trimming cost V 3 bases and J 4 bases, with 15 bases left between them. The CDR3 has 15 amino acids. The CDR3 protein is CASSHRGGHTYGYTF. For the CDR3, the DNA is TGTGCCAGCAGCCACCGAGGGGGACACACCTATGGCTACACCTTC.

The CDR3 reads CASNPHLGGDEQFF. The CDR3 DNA is TGTGCCAGCAACCCGCACCTTGGGGGGGATGAGCAGTTCTTC. The chain recombines TRBV9 with TRBJ2-1; 7 nucleotides align to TRBD2. V shed 6 bases, J shed 8 bases, and the junction held 11 bases outside the gene matches. Germline V gene data show CDR1 as SGDLS and CDR2 as YYNGEE. The CDR3 loop spans 14 amino acids.

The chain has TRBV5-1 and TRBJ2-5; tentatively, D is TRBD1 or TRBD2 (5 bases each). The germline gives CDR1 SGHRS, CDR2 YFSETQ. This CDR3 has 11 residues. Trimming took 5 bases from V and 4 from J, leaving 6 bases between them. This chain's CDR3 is CASSGGETQYF. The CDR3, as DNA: TGCGCCAGCAGTGGGGGAGAGACCCAGTACTTC.

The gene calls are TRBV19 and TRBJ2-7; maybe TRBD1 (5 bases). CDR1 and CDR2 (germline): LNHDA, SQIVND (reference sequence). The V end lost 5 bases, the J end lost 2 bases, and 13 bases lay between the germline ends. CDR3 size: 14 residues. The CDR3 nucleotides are TGTGCCAGTAGTCCGGACATCGGGCCCTACGAGCAGTACTTC. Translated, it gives CASSPDIGPYEQYF.

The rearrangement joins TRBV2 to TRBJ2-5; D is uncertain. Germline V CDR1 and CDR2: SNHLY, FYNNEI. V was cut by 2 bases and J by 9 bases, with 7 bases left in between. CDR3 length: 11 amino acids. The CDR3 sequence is CASSERVPQYF. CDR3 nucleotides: TGTGCCAGCAGTGAAAGAGTACCCCAGTACTTC. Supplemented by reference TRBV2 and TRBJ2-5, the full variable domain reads EPEVTQTPSHQVTQMGQEVILRCVPISNHLYFYWYRQILGQKVEFLVSFYNNEISEKSEIFDDQFSVERPDGSNFTLKIRSTKLEDSAMYFCASSERVPQYFGPGTRLLVL.

As DNA, the CDR3 is TGCAGCGTGGGGGACAGGGTGGGCTATGGCTACACCTTC. Amino acid sequence: CSVGDRVGYGYTF. The V and J genes are TRBV29-1 and TRBJ1-2, with 9 bases identical to TRBD1. The CDR3 extends over 13 amino acids. With V trimmed by 6 bases and J by 4 bases, 6 bases remained unmatched. Germline V CDR1 and CDR2: SQVTM, ANQGSEA.

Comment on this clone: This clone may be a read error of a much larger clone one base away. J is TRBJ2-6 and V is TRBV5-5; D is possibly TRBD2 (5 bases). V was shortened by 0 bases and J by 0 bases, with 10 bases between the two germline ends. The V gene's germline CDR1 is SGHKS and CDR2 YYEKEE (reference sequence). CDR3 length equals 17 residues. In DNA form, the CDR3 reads TGTGCCAGCAGCTTGGGGCTAGCCAACTCTGGGGCCAACGTCCTGACTTTC. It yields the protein CASSLGLANSGANVLTF.

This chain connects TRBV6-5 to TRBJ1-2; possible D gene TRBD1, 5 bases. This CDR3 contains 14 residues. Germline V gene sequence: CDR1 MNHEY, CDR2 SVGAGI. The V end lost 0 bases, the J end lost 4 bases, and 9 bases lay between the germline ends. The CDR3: CASSYSRGTYGYTF. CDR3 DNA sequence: TGTGCCAGCAGTTACTCGCGGGGGACCTATGGCTACACCTTC.

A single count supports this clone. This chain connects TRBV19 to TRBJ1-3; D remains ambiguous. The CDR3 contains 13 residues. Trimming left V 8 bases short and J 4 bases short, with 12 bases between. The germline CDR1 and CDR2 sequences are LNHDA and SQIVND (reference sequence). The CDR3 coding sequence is TGTGCCAGTCATCCGGACTTCGGAAACACCATATATTTT. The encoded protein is CASHPDFGNTIYF.

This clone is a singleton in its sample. The CDR3 reads CASSESPTHTGELFF. The DNA for the CDR3 is TGTGCCAGCAGTGAAAGCCCCACACACACCGGGGAGCTGTTTTTT. V is TRBV2 and J is TRBJ2-2; D uncertain. Germline CDR1 is SNHLY and CDR2 is FYNNEI. The CDR3 is 15 amino acids. Trimming took 2 bases from V and 3 from J, leaving 10 bases between them.

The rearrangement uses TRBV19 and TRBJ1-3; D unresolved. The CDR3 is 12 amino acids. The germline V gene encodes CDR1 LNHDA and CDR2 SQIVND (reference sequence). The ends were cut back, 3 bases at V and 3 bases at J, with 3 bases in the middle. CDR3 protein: CASSMSGNTIYF. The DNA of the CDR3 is TGTGCCAGTAGTATGAGTGGAAACACCATATATTTT.

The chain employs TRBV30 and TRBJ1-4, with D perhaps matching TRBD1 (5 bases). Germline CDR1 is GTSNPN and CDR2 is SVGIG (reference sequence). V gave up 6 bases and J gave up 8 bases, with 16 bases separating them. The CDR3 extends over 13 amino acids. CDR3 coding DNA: TGTGCCTGCCCCACCTCCCAGGGCGAAAAACTGTTTTTT. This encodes CACPTSQGEKLFF.

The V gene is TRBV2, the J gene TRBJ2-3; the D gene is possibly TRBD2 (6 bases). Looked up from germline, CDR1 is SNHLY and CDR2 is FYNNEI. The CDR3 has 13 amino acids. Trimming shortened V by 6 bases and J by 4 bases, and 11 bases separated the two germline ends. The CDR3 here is CASRPPGADTQYF. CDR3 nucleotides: TGTGCCAGCAGACCCCCGGGGGCAGATACGCAGTATTTT.

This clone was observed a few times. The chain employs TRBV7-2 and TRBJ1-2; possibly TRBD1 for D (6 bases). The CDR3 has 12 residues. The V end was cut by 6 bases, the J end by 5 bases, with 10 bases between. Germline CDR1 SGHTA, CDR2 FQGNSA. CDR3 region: CASSPTGYGYTF. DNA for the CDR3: TGTGCCAGCAGTCCGACAGGATATGGCTACACCTTC. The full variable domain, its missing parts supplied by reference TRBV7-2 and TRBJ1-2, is GAGVSQSPSNKVTEKGKDVELRCDPISGHTALYWYRQSLGQGLEFLIYFQGNSAPDKSGLPSDRFSAERTGGSVSTLTIQRTQQEDSAVYLCASSPTGYGYTFGSGTRLTVV.

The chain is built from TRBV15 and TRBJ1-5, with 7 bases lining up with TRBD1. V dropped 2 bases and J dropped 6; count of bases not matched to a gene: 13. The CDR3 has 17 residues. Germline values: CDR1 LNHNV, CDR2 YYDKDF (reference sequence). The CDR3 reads CATSRSLGEGAVQPQHF. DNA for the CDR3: TGTGCCACCAGCAGATCTCTAGGTGAGGGGGCAGTTCAGCCCCAGCATTTT.

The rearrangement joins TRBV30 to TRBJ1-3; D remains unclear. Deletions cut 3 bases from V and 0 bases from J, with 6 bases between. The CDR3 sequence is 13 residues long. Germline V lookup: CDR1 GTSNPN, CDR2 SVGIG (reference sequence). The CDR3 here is CAWSGNSGNTIYF. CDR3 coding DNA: TGTGCCTGGAGCGGGAACTCTGGAAACACCATATATTTT.

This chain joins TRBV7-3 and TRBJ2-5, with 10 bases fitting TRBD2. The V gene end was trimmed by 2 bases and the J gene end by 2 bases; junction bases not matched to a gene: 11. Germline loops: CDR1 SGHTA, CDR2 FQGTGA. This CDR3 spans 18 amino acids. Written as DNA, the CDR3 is TGTGCCAGCAGCTTACAGGCTAGCGGGGGCCCTTTACAAGAGACCCAGTACTTC. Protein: CASSLQASGGPLQETQYF. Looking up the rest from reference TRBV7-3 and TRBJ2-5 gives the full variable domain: GAGVSQTPSNKVTEKGKYVELRCDPISGHTALYWYRQSLGQGPEFLIYFQGTGAADDSGLPNDRFFAVRPEGSVSTLKIQRTERGDSAVYLCASSLQASGGPLQETQYFGPGTRLLVL.

CDR3 nucleotides: TGTGCCAGCACCACCGGAGGGGAGGAGCAGTACTTC. Encoded protein: CASTTGGEEQYF. V gene TRBV28 combines with J gene TRBJ2-7, with D possibly TRBD2 on 6 matching bases. The CDR3 has 12 amino acids. With 7 bases removed from V and 7 bases from J, the gap between germline ends came to 14 bases. In germline, CDR1 is MDHEN, CDR2 SYDVKM.

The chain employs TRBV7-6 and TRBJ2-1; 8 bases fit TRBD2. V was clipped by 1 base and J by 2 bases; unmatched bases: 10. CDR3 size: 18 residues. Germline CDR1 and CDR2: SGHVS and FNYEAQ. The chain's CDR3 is CASSLGALAAQAYNEQFF. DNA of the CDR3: TGTGCCAGCAGCTTAGGGGCACTAGCGGCGCAGGCCTACAATGAGCAGTTCTTC.

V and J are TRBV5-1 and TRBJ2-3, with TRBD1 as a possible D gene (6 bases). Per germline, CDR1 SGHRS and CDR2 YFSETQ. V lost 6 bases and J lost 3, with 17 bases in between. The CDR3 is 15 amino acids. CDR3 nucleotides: TGCGCCAGCAAGGTGGTGTCAGGGGCAACAGATACGCAGTATTTT. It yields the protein CASKVVSGATDTQYF.

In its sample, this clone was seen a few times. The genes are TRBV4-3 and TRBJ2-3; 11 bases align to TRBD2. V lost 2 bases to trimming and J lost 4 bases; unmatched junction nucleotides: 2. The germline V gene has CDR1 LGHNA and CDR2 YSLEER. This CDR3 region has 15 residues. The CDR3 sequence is CASSQLAGGSDTQYF. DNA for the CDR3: TGCGCCAGCAGCCAACTAGCGGGGGGCTCAGATACGCAGTATTTT.

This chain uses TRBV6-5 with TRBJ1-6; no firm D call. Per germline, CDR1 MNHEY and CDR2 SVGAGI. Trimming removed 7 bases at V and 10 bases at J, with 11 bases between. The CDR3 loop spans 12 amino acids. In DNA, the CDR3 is TGTGCCAGCAACGGGGTAGGGTCACCCCTCCACTTT. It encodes CASNGVGSPLHF.

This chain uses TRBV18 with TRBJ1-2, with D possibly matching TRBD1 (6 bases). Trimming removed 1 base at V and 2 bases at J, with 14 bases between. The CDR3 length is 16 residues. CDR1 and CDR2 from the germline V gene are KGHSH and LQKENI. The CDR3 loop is CASSPQRGFKNYGYTF. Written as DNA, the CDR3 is TGTGCCAGCTCACCACAGAGGGGGTTCAAAAACTATGGCTACACCTTC.